Below are 23 T cell receptor beta chains sequenced from a single sample in a study of blood T cell repertoires in COVID-19. Libraries were prepared by immunoSEQ multiplex PCR; TCRdb keeps only in-frame clonotypes and omits some of them. The profile shows some 87,000 clones, 70% to 90% of them singletons. The source material was peripheral blood. These receptors were obtained from a human donor with COVID-19, enrolled during active disease. The donor label of this sample is uncertain.

The rearrangement joins TRBV18 to TRBJ2-7; 9 bases align to TRBD1. CDR1 KGHSH and CDR2 LQKENI come from the germline V gene. There are 14 residues in the CDR3. J lost 3 bases, V lost 6 bases, and 6 bases had no gene match. The CDR3 nucleotides read TGTGCCAGCTCTTCGGACAGGGGAGGCTACGAGCAGTACTTC. It specifies CASSSDRGGYEQYF.

The chain uses TRBV27 and TRBJ2-1, with D tentatively TRBD2 (5 bases). V lost 3 bases, J lost 9 bases, and 6 bases lay in between. Germline values: CDR1 MNHEY, CDR2 SMNVEV (reference sequence). The length of the CDR3 is 11 residues. CDR3 in amino acids: CASSFGIEQFF. CDR3 in DNA: TGTGCCAGCAGTTTCGGGATTGAGCAGTTCTTC.

V is TRBV18 and J is TRBJ1-2; 9 bases fit TRBD1. V gave up 4 bases and J gave up 4 bases; unmatched junction bases: 1. CDR1 and CDR2 from the germline V gene are KGHSH and LQKENI. There are 13 residues in the CDR3. CDR3: CASSQGQGYGYTF. The DNA of the CDR3 is TGTGCCAGCTCACAGGGACAGGGCTATGGCTACACCTTC.

The genes are TRBV29-1 and TRBJ2-7; 7 positions match TRBD1. This CDR3 is built from 12 residues. Germline V CDR1 and CDR2: SQVTM, ANQGSEA. J gave up 2 bases and V 7 bases, and 5 bases lay outside the gene matches. The CDR3 here is CSAGTVPYEQYF. CDR3 coding DNA: TGCAGCGCCGGGACAGTCCCCTACGAGCAGTACTTC.

The J gene is TRBJ2-5, the V gene TRBV7-3; 8 bases fit TRBD2. The CDR3 sequence is 15 residues long. Germline assignment: CDR1 SGHTA and CDR2 FQGTGA. With 3 bases clipped from V and 4 bases from J, the junction kept 7 bases outside the gene matches. The DNA for the CDR3 is TGTGCCAGCAGCTTTCAAGCGGGAGTGGGAGAGACCCAGTACTTC. Its translation is CASSFQAGVGETQYF.

This chain links TRBV6-6 with TRBJ1-5; TRBD1 is a possible D gene (5 bases). This CDR3 is built from 16 residues. The V end was cut by 4 bases, the J end by 5 bases, with 18 bases between. Germline CDR1 is MNHNY and CDR2 is SVGAGI (reference sequence). The CDR3 reads CASSSRGGVVHQPQHF. The CDR3 DNA follows: TGTGCCAGCAGTTCCCGCGGGGGGGTGGTCCATCAGCCCCAGCATTTT.

This clone was counted only a few times. The chain joins TRBV7-6 to TRBJ1-1; 8 bases line up with TRBD1. The CDR3 spans 16 residues. With 5 bases clipped from V and 4 bases from J, the junction kept 12 bases outside the gene matches. Germline V gene data show CDR1 as SGHVS and CDR2 as FNYEAQ. The CDR3 DNA is TGTGCCAGCAGCCGAATCCCAGGGGGCGAGGGCACTGAAGCTTTCTTT. Protein: CASSRIPGGEGTEAFF.

The rearrangement links TRBV5-4 to TRBJ1-6; D gene ambiguous. The V gene lost 0 bases and the J gene lost 7 bases, with 8 bases spanning the gap. Germline values: CDR1 SGHNT, CDR2 YYREEE (reference sequence). CDR3 length: 14 residues. CDR3 coding DNA: TGTGCCAGCAGCTTGGCCCGCGTAAATTCACCCCTCCACTTT. It translates to CASSLARVNSPLHF. Based on the CDR3 plus reference TRBV5-4 and TRBJ1-6, the full variable domain is ETGVTQSPTHLIKTRGQQVTLRCSSQSGHNTVSWYQQALGQGPQFIFQYYREEENGRGNFPPRFSGLQFPNYSSELNVNALELDDSALYLCASSLARVNSPLHFGNGTRLTVT.

This clone was counted only a few times. Other DNA sequences of this sample code for an identical CDR3. The chain uses TRBV5-4 and TRBJ1-2; D gene uncertain. The CDR3 covers 12 residues. The germline V gene encodes CDR1 SGHNT and CDR2 YYREEE (reference sequence). Trimming took 0 bases from V and 4 from J, leaving 4 bases between them. CDR3 residues: CASSLDSYGYTF. Written as DNA, the CDR3 is TGTGCCAGCAGCTTGGATAGCTATGGCTACACCTTC.

The chain recombines TRBV2 with TRBJ2-1, with a weak D call TRBD1 (5 bases). Trimming pared 4 bases from V and 9 bases from J, leaving 13 bases between. Germline-derived CDR1 and CDR2 are SNHLY and FYNNEI. CDR3 length: 13 amino acids. Here the CDR3 reads CASSGGRNGEQFF. The CDR3 nucleotides are TGTGCCAGCAGTGGGGGCAGGAACGGTGAGCAGTTCTTC.

This clone was observed a single time. The rearrangement uses TRBV10-2 and TRBJ1-2; D is unresolved. V shed 4 bases and J shed 7 bases, with 25 bases lying between them. Per germline, CDR1 WSHSY and CDR2 SAAADI. There are 17 residues in the CDR3. The CDR3 loop reads CASSVAARPVGGIGYTF. The CDR3 DNA sequence: TGCGCCAGCAGTGTCGCGGCCAGGCCTGTGGGAGGCATTGGCTACACCTTC.

The chain couples TRBV6-6 to TRBJ1-1; 8 bases are a match to TRBD1. Per germline, CDR1 MNHNY and CDR2 SVGAGI (reference sequence). After removal of 6 bases from V and 5 bases from J, the junction contained 11 bases not matched to a gene. The CDR3 totals 15 residues. This chain's CDR3 is CASSYEQGARTEAFF. The CDR3 DNA reads as TGTGCCAGCAGCTACGAGCAGGGGGCGAGGACTGAAGCTTTCTTT.

The chain couples TRBV19 to TRBJ1-6; 8 bases are shared with TRBD1. The CDR3 runs to 14 residues. V shed 3 bases, J shed 7 bases, and the junction held 2 bases outside the gene matches. The germline gives CDR1 LNHDA, CDR2 SQIVND (reference sequence). DNA for the CDR3: TGTGCCAGTAGTATGGGGACAGGAAATTCACCCCTCCACTTT. This sequence encodes CASSMGTGNSPLHF.

V and J are TRBV20-1 and TRBJ2-7; the match to TRBD2 covers 11 bases. V was pared by 3 bases and J by 3 bases, with 7 bases of the junction left unmatched. Germline V CDR1 and CDR2: DFQATT, SNEGSKA (reference sequence). The CDR3 spans 15 residues. This CDR3 reads CSASLSGRGDYEQYF. The DNA for the CDR3 is TGCAGTGCTAGTCTTAGCGGGAGGGGGGACTACGAGCAGTACTTC.

This clone has a handful of counts. The V gene is TRBV7-9, the J gene TRBJ2-7, with unresolved D. This CDR3 spans 12 amino acids. The germline V gene encodes CDR1 SEHNR and CDR2 FQNEAQ (reference sequence). Trimming cost V 5 bases and J 4 bases, with 9 bases left between them. The CDR3 sequence is CASSPTPYEQYF. The DNA for the CDR3 is TGTGCCAGCAGCCCAACACCTTACGAGCAGTACTTC.

V is TRBV5-5 and J is TRBJ1-4, with D tentatively TRBD1 (5 bases). The CDR3 covers 13 residues. Germline V lookup: CDR1 SGHKS, CDR2 YYEKEE (reference sequence). Trimming stripped 5 bases from V and 7 bases from J, with 12 bases between. The CDR3 region is CASSSDQGEKLFF. The CDR3 coding sequence is TGTGCCAGCAGTTCCGATCAGGGTGAAAAACTGTTTTTT.

The chain has TRBV6-2 or TRBV6-3 and TRBJ1-5, with D unresolved. Trimming left V 4 bases short and J 0 bases short, with 13 bases between. Germline loops: CDR1 MNHEY, CDR2 SVGEGT. CDR3 length: 16 amino acids. CDR3 region: CASSFLRDYSNQPQHF. DNA of the CDR3: TGTGCCAGCAGTTTCTTGAGGGATTATAGCAATCAGCCCCAGCATTTT.

CDR3 sequence reads: CAISETEQGDLGNTIYF. CDR3 coding DNA: TGTGCCATCAGTGAGACCGAACAGGGGGACCTTGGAAACACCATATATTTT. The chain carries TRBV10-3 and TRBJ1-3, with TRBD1 matching over 8 bases. This CDR3 has 17 amino acids. With 2 bases clipped from V and 3 bases from J, the junction kept 9 bases outside the gene matches. Germline V gene data show CDR1 as ENHRY and CDR2 as SYGVKD.

The gene calls are TRBV5-1 and TRBJ2-7; 7 nucleotides line up with TRBD1. The germline V gene has CDR1 SGHRS and CDR2 YFSETQ. The ends lost 4 bases at V and 2 bases at J; junction bases unmatched: 6. The CDR3 spans 14 residues. The DNA of the CDR3 is TGCGCCAGCAGCAACGGACAGGACCCCTACGAGCAGTACTTC. As protein: CASSNGQDPYEQYF. Full variable domain (remainder filled in from reference TRBV5-1 and TRBJ2-7): KAGVTQTPRYLIKTRGQQVTLSCSPISGHRSVSWYQQTPGQGLQFLFEYFSETQRNKGNFPGRFSGRQFSNSRSEMNVSTLELGDSALYLCASSNGQDPYEQYFGPGTRLTVT.

The V gene is TRBV5-6, the J gene TRBJ1-1; 8 bases are a match to TRBD1. The CDR3 spans 14 residues. J lost 3 bases, V lost 4 bases, and 5 bases had no gene match. In germline, CDR1 is SGHDT, CDR2 YYEEEE. The CDR3 DNA reads TGTGCCAGCAGCCCAACAGGGGGATACACTGAAGCTTTCTTT. As protein: CASSPTGGYTEAFF.

The V call is TRBV19, the J call TRBJ1-2; TRBD1 matches at 9 bases. The CDR3 loop spans 14 amino acids. CDR1 and CDR2 from the germline V gene are LNHDA and SQIVND (reference sequence). V dropped 6 bases and J dropped 0; count of bases not matched to a gene: 2. The chain's CDR3 is CASSRTGANYGYTF. As DNA, the CDR3 is TGTGCCAGTAGCAGGACAGGGGCTAACTATGGCTACACCTTC.

V gene TRBV19 combines with J gene TRBJ1-5; 8 nucleotides agree with TRBD1. The CDR3 is 13 residues long. Germline lookup yields CDR1 LNHDA and CDR2 SQIVND (reference sequence). The V segment lost 10 bases and the J segment 3 bases; nucleotides outside the gene matches: 5. CDR3 nucleotides: TGTGCCACGGGACAGGTGGACAATCAGCCCCAGCATTTT. Translation: CATGQVDNQPQHF.

V usage is TRBV3-1 (or the pseudogene TRBV3-2) and J usage is TRBJ1-1; 7 positions agree with TRBD1. Per germline, CDR1 LGHDT and CDR2 YNNKEL (reference sequence). The CDR3 contains 15 residues. V trimming: 0 bases; J trimming: 7 bases; junction bases outside the gene matches: 8. The chain's CDR3 is CASSQDLGTAGEAFF. As DNA, the CDR3 is TGTGCCAGCAGCCAAGATCTTGGGACAGCGGGTGAAGCTTTCTTT.